These 23 T cell receptor beta chains came from one sample sequenced in a study of CD8+CD57+ T cells in acquired aplastic anemia. Genomic DNA provided the template from which TCR beta VDJ and CDR3 profiles were obtained. A single record per CDR3 protein comes from TCRdb applying MiXCR to the reads. The table has 220,000 or so distinct CDR3 sequences, around three fifths seen once. For sequencing, patients were chosen who had shown expansion of CD8+CD57+ cells by flow cytometry. Material: sorted CD4+, CD8+, or CD8+CD57+ T cells (not recorded which) from PBMCs. These receptors all stem from a human donor with aplastic anemia.

This clonotype was counted ten times or more. V gene TRBV4-2 combines with J gene TRBJ1-2; D gene uncertain. The CDR3 covers 12 residues. The ends were cut back, 5 bases at V and 8 bases at J, with 12 bases in the middle. The germline V gene encodes CDR1 LGHNA and CDR2 YNFKEQ. The CDR3 DNA is TGTGCCAGCAGCGCAGCGAGTTGGGGCTACACCTTC. Residues: CASSAASWGYTF.

In this sample, this clonotype turned up many times. V gene TRBV10-3 combines with J gene TRBJ1-1; no clear D gene. V was trimmed by 6 bases and J by 1 base, leaving 12 bases between them. CDR1 and CDR2 from the germline V gene are ENHRY and SYGVKD. The CDR3 length is 14 residues. The CDR3, as DNA: TGTGCCATCAGGGGCGGGGAACAGAACACTGAAGCTTTCTTT. Translated, it gives CAIRGGEQNTEAFF.

V is TRBV24-1 and J is TRBJ2-7, with no clear D. Germline CDR1 KGHDR, CDR2 SFDVKD. Trimming took 0 bases from V and 4 from J, leaving 9 bases between them. This CDR3 region has 14 residues. CDR3: CATSDLRSGYEQYF. Here the CDR3 DNA reads TGTGCCACCAGTGATTTGCGTTCCGGGTACGAGCAGTACTTC.

Here the CDR3 reads CASSLAPGGKWYEQYF. In DNA form, the CDR3 reads TGCGCCAGCAGCTTGGCGCCAGGGGGCAAATGGTACGAGCAGTACTTC. The rearrangement uses TRBV5-1 and TRBJ2-7, with 8 bases aligning to TRBD1. This CDR3 comprises 16 residues. The germline V gene encodes CDR1 SGHRS and CDR2 YFSETQ. V lost 0 bases, J lost 4 bases, and 9 bases stayed unmatched.

This clonotype was picked up many times. The genes are TRBV2 and TRBJ2-7, with 8 positions matching TRBD1. The germline V gene has CDR1 SNHLY and CDR2 FYNNEI. The CDR3 sequence is 17 residues long. J gave up 2 bases and V 8 bases, and 17 bases lay outside the gene matches. The CDR3 loop reads CASEQGVFGKKAYEQYF. In DNA form, the CDR3 reads TGTGCCAGCGAACAGGGGGTGTTCGGGAAGAAAGCCTACGAGCAGTACTTC.

The rearrangement uses TRBV9 and TRBJ1-3; D gene uncertain. Trimming took 4 bases from V and 3 from J, leaving 8 bases between them. The V gene's germline CDR1 is SGDLS and CDR2 YYNGEE. The CDR3 totals 13 residues. CDR3 loop: CASSTNGGNTIYF. The CDR3 bases are TGTGCCAGCAGCACGAACGGTGGAAACACCATATATTTT.

Of note for this clonotype: The junction differs from germline at one of its ends, possibly a read error. The chain joins TRBV7-3 to TRBJ2-7; D gene unclear. Per germline, CDR1 SGHTA and CDR2 FQGTGA. CDR3 length equals 15 residues. The CDR3 sequence: CASSQEEEPSTEQYF. The CDR3 nucleotides read TGCGCCAGCAGCCAAGAAGAGGAGCCGAGCACCGAGCAGTACTTC.

V gene TRBV7-9 combines with J gene TRBJ2-7, with 9 bases identical to TRBD1. The CDR3 loop spans 16 amino acids. Germline V CDR1 and CDR2: SEHNR, FQNEAQ (reference sequence). Germline trimming cut 2 bases from V and 6 bases from J; bases unmatched to any gene: 11. For the CDR3, the DNA is TGTGCCAGCAGCTTAATTTCGGGACAGGGTAATCCCGAGCAGTACTTC. Translation gives CASSLISGQGNPEQYF.

This chain uses TRBV12-3 or TRBV12-4 with TRBJ2-5; the D gene is possibly TRBD2 (6 bases). Trimming took off 3 bases at V and 5 bases at J, with 13 bases between the two ends. The CDR3 has 14 amino acids. The CDR3: CASSFGVGRETQYF. DNA of the CDR3: TGTGCCAGCAGTTTTGGAGTAGGGAGGGAGACCCAGTACTTC.

This clonotype was seen a few times. The chain combines TRBV5-1 with TRBJ1-5, with TRBD1 matching over 7 bases. V trimming: 0 bases; J trimming: 6 bases; junction bases outside the gene matches: 9. Germline V lookup: CDR1 SGHRS, CDR2 YFSETQ. This CDR3 spans 16 amino acids. CDR3: CASSLGPKGAGQPQHF. The CDR3 DNA reads as TGCGCCAGCAGCTTGGGGCCCAAGGGGGCAGGTCAGCCCCAGCATTTT.

The V gene is TRBV10-3, the J gene TRBJ2-1; D possibly corresponds to TRBD2 (5 bases). This CDR3 region has 14 residues. Trimming left V 6 bases short and J 3 bases short, with 12 bases between. CDR1 and CDR2 from the germline V gene are ENHRY and SYGVKD. CDR3 amino acids: CAISGGPDYNEQFF. CDR3 in DNA: TGTGCCATCAGCGGCGGGCCAGACTACAATGAGCAGTTCTTC.

The chain carries TRBV10-2 and TRBJ1-1; TRBD1 matches 11 bases. This CDR3 comprises 12 residues. The germline CDR1 and CDR2 sequences are WSHSY and SAAADI. Trimming at V came to 7 bases and at J to 11 bases, leaving 6 bases not matched to a gene. CDR3 bases: TGCGCCAGCAATCGGGACAGGGGGATGGCTTTCTTT. It yields the protein CASNRDRGMAFF.

This rearrangement joins TRBV24-1 to TRBJ2-1; 9 nucleotides match TRBD2. CDR3 size: 15 residues. CDR1 and CDR2 from the germline V gene are KGHDR and SFDVKD. Trimming at V came to 9 bases and at J to 3 bases, leaving 8 bases not matched to a gene. In DNA form, the CDR3 reads TGTGCCACCGGAAGGCCTAGCGGGAACTACAATGAGCAGTTCTTC. The encoded protein is CATGRPSGNYNEQFF.

V gene TRBV28 combines with J gene TRBJ2-7, with D possibly being TRBD1 (6 bases). CDR3 length equals 14 residues. The germline V gene encodes CDR1 MDHEN and CDR2 SYDVKM. Trimming removed 6 bases from V and 0 bases from J, with 12 bases in between. The CDR3 protein is CASREQGISYEQYF. CDR3 DNA sequence: TGTGCCAGCAGGGAACAGGGAATCTCCTACGAGCAGTACTTC.

Comments on this clonotype: A single base separates this from a much larger clone, so it may be a read error. The chain recombines TRBV5-8 with TRBJ2-2; no clear D. Germline lookup yields CDR1 SGHTS and CDR2 YDEGEE. The CDR3 consists of 16 residues. Trimming stripped 0 bases from V and 4 bases from J, with 13 bases between. CDR3 loop: CASSLAGEHLTGELFF. For the CDR3, the DNA is TGTGCCAGCAGCTTGGCTGGGGAACATCTCACCGGGGAGCTGTTTTTT.

As concerns this clonotype: Since a much larger clone is just one base distant, this may be a read error. Given the absence of the conserved phenylalanine or tryptophan at the CDR3 end, a read error is likely. The J gene is TRBJ2-1, the V gene TRBV5-1; 7 bases map to TRBD2. This CDR3 comprises 11 residues. The ends lost 4 bases at V and 9 bases at J; junction bases unmatched: 1. CDR1 and CDR2 (germline): SGHRS, YFSETQ. The CDR3 reads CASSRGVEQFL. CDR3 coding DNA: TGCGCCAGCAGCCGGGGGGTTGAGCAGTTCCTC.

The rearrangement uses TRBV19 and TRBJ2-2; D not certain. This CDR3 has 14 amino acids. From germline, CDR1 is LNHDA and CDR2 SQIVND (reference sequence). The germline V and J ends were trimmed by 7 bases and 2 bases, with 11 bases remaining between them. CDR3 residues: CASTSAVNTGELFF. As DNA, the CDR3 is TGTGCCAGTACCTCAGCCGTAAACACCGGGGAGCTGTTTTTT.

The genes are TRBV2 and TRBJ1-1; D may be TRBD1 (6 bases). The CDR3 runs 12 residues. Trimming pared 6 bases from V and 10 bases from J, leaving 15 bases between. Germline V CDR1 and CDR2: SNHLY, FYNNEI. For the CDR3, the DNA is TGTGCCAGCAGCGTCTCAGGGGCAGGAGCTTTCTTT. It encodes CASSVSGAGAFF.

The chain links TRBV24-1 to TRBJ2-5, with 10 nucleotides matching TRBD2. Germline CDR1 reads KGHDR; CDR2 reads SFDVKD. V lost 1 base to trimming and J lost 5 bases; unmatched junction nucleotides: 6. The CDR3 sequence is 16 residues long. The CDR3 loop reads CATSDFKRGGGETQYF. The CDR3 DNA is TGTGCCACCAGTGATTTCAAGCGGGGGGGCGGGGAGACCCAGTACTTC.

The chain uses TRBV20-1 and TRBJ2-7, with D tentatively TRBD1 (6 bases). The V end was cut by 0 bases, the J end by 2 bases, with 14 bases between. Germline CDR1 is DFQATT and CDR2 is SNEGSKA (reference sequence). This CDR3 is built from 15 residues. The CDR3 spells CSARDVRGQPYEQYF. As DNA, the CDR3 is TGCAGTGCTAGAGATGTTCGTGGACAGCCCTACGAGCAGTACTTC.

Points on this clonotype: This may be a read error: a much more frequent sequence differs by one nucleotide. The V and J genes are TRBV11-2 and TRBJ2-7, with TRBD1 identical over 9 bases. Germline values: CDR1 SGHAT, CDR2 FQNNGV. The CDR3 is 20 amino acids. After removal of 1 base from V and 6 bases from J, the junction contained 22 bases not matched to a gene. The CDR3: CASSLGNVMWGTGTFGEQYF. As DNA, the CDR3 is TGTGCCAGCAGCTTAGGTAATGTCATGTGGGGGACAGGGACTTTTGGCGAGCAGTACTTC.

This chain uses TRBV9 with TRBJ2-2; a weak D match, TRBD2 (5 bases). Per the germline V gene, CDR1 is SGDLS and CDR2 is YYNGEE. The length of the CDR3 is 13 residues. V dropped 4 bases and J dropped 5 bases, with 9 bases sitting between them. CDR3 in DNA: TGTGCCAGCAGCTCACTAGGGACCGGGGAGCTGTTTTTT. It codes for CASSSLGTGELFF.

The table lists this clonotype with many counts. This chain connects TRBV2 to TRBJ1-1, with D possibly being TRBD1 (6 bases). This CDR3 has 15 amino acids. The V end was cut by 2 bases, the J end by 1 base, with 11 bases between. Germline lookup yields CDR1 SNHLY and CDR2 FYNNEI. In DNA form, the CDR3 reads TGTGCCAGCAGTGAACAAACAGGGAGGAACACTGAAGCTTTCTTT. Translated: CASSEQTGRNTEAFF.